The text below deals with one T cell receptor beta chain. The record originates from a study of human T cells and chemical hapten exposure. Unmatched junction bases numbered 13, after V lost 8 bases and J lost 4 bases. The CDR3 is made up of 15 amino acids. Described time point: patch test 1, 2 weeks after DPC sensitization. The treatment here: therapeutic diphenylcyclopropenone sensitization with weekly scalp DPC. Blood, whole and unfractionated, served as the source for total RNA extraction. TCRdb re-called the RACE reads with MiXCR, one entry per CDR3 protein. The data hold about 34,000 distinct CDR3 sequences, with 6% to 7% observed a single time.

The chain has TRBV12-3 or TRBV12-4 and TRBJ1-2, with TRBD1 matching over 7 bases. This specimen was whole blood, taken in connection with sensitization to the hapten diphenylcyclopropenone (DPC). The TCR originated in a woman aged 25 to 39 with alopecia areata. Some clones in this sample may be carry-over from other donors' samples. CDR3 bases: TGTGCCAGCCATCCAGGACAGGCCTATTCCTATGGCTACACCTTC. It codes for CASHPGQAYSYGYTF.